This record concerns one TCR beta chain sequence. Antigen: not known. The data are from a study of monozygotic twins with cystic fibrosis. Study-level points and caveats: The repertoire was suggested to be naive-dominated, clonality median approximately 0.0098. Monozygotic CF twin pairs shared significantly more nucleotide-identical clonotypes than unrelated CF individuals did. V usage most resembled the co-twin in 13 of 16 pairs.

The method was immunoSEQ multiplex PCR; TCRdb's version includes in-frame clones alone and lacks a portion of them. This repertoire shows fewer than 11,000 clones, approximately 99.4% found once; its top ten account for 0.41%. The source of this sequence is a man aged 18 to 35 with cystic fibrosis. Sequencing was performed on blood.

The CDR3 DNA is TGTGCCAGTAGTATCGCAGGGGCCTCAGAGACCCAGTACTTC. Translated, it gives CASSIAGASETQYF. V is TRBV19 and J is TRBJ2-5; D might be TRBD1 (6 bases). The CDR3 runs 14 residues. CDR1 is LNHDA, CDR2 SQIVND, per germline (reference sequence). Trimming took off 3 bases at V and 4 bases at J, with 12 bases between the two ends.